The 30 T cell receptor beta chains below all came from one sample that was sequenced in a study of graft-versus-host responses after intestinal transplantation. Here immunoSEQ multiplex PCR was the method, and the copy in TCRdb shows in-frame clones only, minus some. The sample holds 85,000 to 95,000 clones, 85% to 95% seen once. These receptors have no identified antigens. This sample comprised unstimulated CD8+ T cells sorted from spleen or lymph node cells, obtained before intestinal transplant. The receptors were gathered from a human donor who received an intestinal transplant.

V usage is TRBV6-1 and J usage is TRBJ1-1, with 8 bases lining up with TRBD1. With 9 bases clipped from V and 5 bases from J, the junction kept 8 bases outside the gene matches. CDR3 length: 13 amino acids. Germline CDR1 and CDR2: MNHNS and SASEGT. CDR3 residues: CASYYTGGTEAFF. CDR3 nucleotide sequence: TGTGCCAGTTACTACACAGGGGGGACTGAAGCTTTCTTT.

In DNA, the CDR3 is TGTGCCAGCAGCATATACAGGGATTCCTACAATGAGCAGTTCTTC. Its protein product is CASSIYRDSYNEQFF. The J gene is TRBJ2-1, the V gene TRBV7-6; D is possibly TRBD1 (6 bases). The CDR3 has 15 amino acids. CDR1 SGHVS and CDR2 FNYEAQ come from the germline V gene. Trimming took 5 bases from V and 1 from J, leaving 12 bases between them.

This chain connects TRBV7-2 to TRBJ1-2; no firm D call. Looked up from germline, CDR1 is SGHTA and CDR2 is FQGNSA. Trimming took off 5 bases at V and 4 bases at J, with 20 bases between the two ends. This CDR3 is built from 16 residues. CDR3 residues: CASSPPQNPPFYGYTF. CDR3 coding DNA: TGTGCCAGCAGCCCACCGCAGAATCCCCCCTTCTATGGCTACACCTTC.

The V call is TRBV10-1, the J call TRBJ2-2, with 9 bases identical to TRBD1. This CDR3 is built from 14 residues. The V and J ends lost 3 bases and 6 bases, in that order; junction bases with no gene match: 2. The germline V gene encodes CDR1 WNHNN and CDR2 SYGVQD (reference sequence). CDR3 nucleotides: TGCGCCAGCAGTGACTGGGACAGGGCCGGGGAGCTGTTTTTT. Amino acids: CASSDWDRAGELFF.

This clone has a single count. The genes are TRBV20-1 and TRBJ2-3; perhaps TRBD2 as D (5 bases). This CDR3 is built from 11 residues. V was cut by 4 bases and J by 4 bases, with 6 bases left in between. Germline V gene lookup returns CDR1 DFQATT and CDR2 SNEGSKA (reference sequence). The CDR3 loop is CSATRADTQYF. The CDR3 DNA sequence: TGCAGTGCTACGCGGGCAGATACGCAGTATTTT.

This clone was found a few times. The genes are TRBV2 and TRBJ1-4, with a possible D match to TRBD1 (5 bases). V gave up 6 bases and J gave up 5 bases, with 10 bases separating them. Germline values: CDR1 SNHLY, CDR2 FYNNEI. This CDR3 region has 13 residues. The CDR3 here is CASRGQGNEKLFF. The CDR3 coding sequence is TGTGCCAGCAGGGGGCAGGGAAATGAAAAACTGTTTTTT.

In the case of this clone: The same CDR3 arises from other DNA sequences in this sample as well. This sequence joins TRBV27 and TRBJ1-1; unclear D gene. The CDR3 loop spans 13 amino acids. The germline CDR1 and CDR2 sequences are MNHEY and SMNVEV (reference sequence). With 2 bases removed from V and 2 bases from J, the gap between germline ends came to 6 bases. For the CDR3, the DNA is TGTGCCAGCAGTTTAGGGCCAAACACTGAAGCTTTCTTT. Translation gives CASSLGPNTEAFF.

This clone appeared a few times. V gene TRBV5-1 combines with J gene TRBJ2-1; TRBD2 aligns across 10 bases. The germline gives CDR1 SGHRS, CDR2 YFSETQ. The V segment lost 4 bases and the J segment 5 bases; nucleotides outside the gene matches: 6. CDR3 length: 15 amino acids. CDR3 protein: CASSVASGGHNEQFF. In nucleotides, the CDR3 is TGCGCCAGCAGCGTCGCTAGCGGGGGCCACAATGAGCAGTTCTTC.

In DNA form, the CDR3 reads TGTGCCTGGAGTGTCGGCTATGGCTACACCTTC. Translated, it gives CAWSVGYGYTF. The chain uses TRBV30 and TRBJ1-2; D remains unclear. CDR3 length: 11 residues. Trimming left V 0 bases short and J 4 bases short, with 3 bases between. The germline CDR1 and CDR2 sequences are GTSNPN and SVGIG (reference sequence).

The chain employs TRBV29-1 and TRBJ2-7; 8 bases are shared with TRBD1. This CDR3 comprises 16 residues. From germline, CDR1 is SQVTM and CDR2 ANQGSEA. Germline trimming cut 1 base from V and 2 bases from J; bases unmatched to any gene: 10. The CDR3 is CSVEVGTQGATYEQYF. DNA of the CDR3: TGCAGCGTTGAAGTTGGTACGCAGGGGGCAACCTACGAGCAGTACTTC.

This rearrangement joins TRBV28 to TRBJ2-7; D unclear. V lost 5 bases, J lost 0 bases, and 8 bases lay in between. The CDR3 loop spans 13 amino acids. Per the germline V gene, CDR1 is MDHEN and CDR2 is SYDVKM. CDR3 in DNA: TGTGCCAGCAGTCCCCGGGTCTCCTACGAGCAGTACTTC. Protein sequence: CASSPRVSYEQYF.

CDR3 nucleotide sequence: TGTGCCAGTGGGACAGGGTTCTATGGCTACACCTTC. This sequence encodes CASGTGFYGYTF. The chain recombines TRBV19 with TRBJ1-2; 9 nucleotides match TRBD1. The CDR3 sequence is 12 residues long. Germline-derived CDR1 and CDR2 are LNHDA and SQIVND (reference sequence). V dropped 8 bases and J dropped 4; count of bases not matched to a gene: 2.

The rearrangement uses TRBV27 and TRBJ2-2; TRBD1 is a possible D gene (6 bases). The CDR3 is 14 amino acids. The V end was cut by 2 bases, the J end by 7 bases, with 11 bases between. Germline loops: CDR1 MNHEY, CDR2 SMNVEV (reference sequence). CDR3 loop: CASSLLGAGGELFF. CDR3 DNA sequence: TGTGCCAGCAGTTTACTGGGGGCAGGCGGGGAGCTGTTTTTT.

This clone is a singleton in its sample. The chain employs TRBV4-3 and TRBJ2-3; D is uncertain. The CDR3 length is 16 residues. Germline CDR1 reads LGHNA; CDR2 reads YSLEER. Trimming removed 0 bases at V and 4 bases at J, with 14 bases between. The chain's CDR3 is CASSQDRGSSADTQYF. CDR3 nucleotide sequence: TGCGCCAGCAGCCAAGATCGAGGAAGTTCCGCAGATACGCAGTATTTT.

CDR3 nucleotides: TGTGCCAACAGCCCCGACAGGTTGAACACTGAAGCTTTCTTT. Translation gives CANSPDRLNTEAFF. This chain joins TRBV2 and TRBJ1-1, with D possibly TRBD1 on 6 matching bases. Trimming took off 10 bases at V and 0 bases at J, with 15 bases between the two ends. The CDR3 consists of 14 residues. Per germline, CDR1 SNHLY and CDR2 FYNNEI.

This sequence joins TRBV5-1 and TRBJ2-3; D is perhaps TRBD2 (5 bases). Trimming left V 0 bases short and J 5 bases short, with 13 bases between. The V gene's germline CDR1 is SGHRS and CDR2 YFSETQ. This CDR3 has 15 amino acids. The CDR3 region is CASSLVGEHGDTQYF. The CDR3 nucleotides read TGCGCCAGCAGCTTGGTCGGGGAGCATGGAGATACGCAGTATTTT.

The chain joins TRBV30 to TRBJ2-7; the D gene is possibly TRBD2 (5 bases). The CDR3 is 13 amino acids. CDR1 and CDR2 (germline): GTSNPN, SVGIG (reference sequence). Trimming removed 7 bases at V and 4 bases at J, with 17 bases between. The CDR3, as DNA: TGTGCCTCTCGGGGATTGTCTAGTTACGAGCAGTACTTC. Protein: CASRGLSSYEQYF.

As DNA, the CDR3 is TGCAGCGTTGACCCCGGGTCCCAATCTGGGGCCAACGTCCTGACTTTC. Translation: CSVDPGSQSGANVLTF. This chain links TRBV29-1 with TRBJ2-6; D gene ambiguous. Looked up from germline, CDR1 is SQVTM and CDR2 is ANQGSEA. The CDR3 totals 16 residues. The V and J ends lost 3 bases and 1 base respectively, with 13 bases between them.

The gene calls are TRBV5-6 and TRBJ2-3; 10 positions agree with TRBD2. Unmatched junction bases numbered 6, after V lost 3 bases and J lost 2 bases. CDR1 and CDR2 from the germline V gene are SGHDT and YYEEEE. The CDR3 consists of 16 residues. The CDR3 bases are TGTGCCAGCAGCTCCTGGACTAGCGGTTACACAGATACGCAGTATTTT. This encodes CASSSWTSGYTDTQYF. Based on the CDR3 plus reference TRBV5-6 and TRBJ2-3, the full variable domain is DAGVTQSPTHLIKTRGQQVTLRCSPKSGHDTVSWYQQALGQGPQFIFQYYEEEERQRGNFPDRFSGHQFPNYSSELNVNALLLGDSALYLCASSSWTSGYTDTQYFGPGTRLTVL.

The rearrangement links TRBV7-9 to TRBJ2-2; 8 nucleotides agree with TRBD1. V trimming: 0 bases; J trimming: 3 bases; junction bases outside the gene matches: 6. Germline CDR1 reads SEHNR; CDR2 reads FQNEAQ (reference sequence). This CDR3 is 17 amino acids long. The chain's CDR3 is CASSLAGQGAYTGELFF. In DNA form, the CDR3 reads TGTGCCAGCAGCTTAGCGGGGCAGGGGGCGTACACCGGGGAGCTGTTTTTT.

The chain joins TRBV11-2 to TRBJ2-5; 12 bases map to TRBD2. Trimming at V came to 0 bases and at J to 1 base, leaving 6 bases not matched to a gene. This CDR3 is 18 amino acids long. The germline CDR1 and CDR2 sequences are SGHAT and FQNNGV. The CDR3 sequence is CASSLDTSGGSTQETQYF. The CDR3 nucleotides read TGTGCCAGCAGCTTAGATACTAGCGGGGGGTCCACCCAAGAGACCCAGTACTTC.

The V and J genes are TRBV5-1 and TRBJ1-3; a possible D gene is TRBD1 (5 bases). This CDR3 is 15 amino acids long. Germline V gene lookup returns CDR1 SGHRS and CDR2 YFSETQ. Trimming removed 4 bases from V and 0 bases from J, with 11 bases in between. The CDR3 region has the DNA TGCGCCAGCAGCGGAACAGGTTTCTCTGGAAACACCATATATTTT. Protein product: CASSGTGFSGNTIYF. The full variable domain, in which reference TRBV5-1 and TRBJ1-3 provide the parts outside the CDR3, is KAGVTQTPRYLIKTRGQQVTLSCSPISGHRSVSWYQQTPGQGLQFLFEYFSETQRNKGNFPGRFSGRQFSNSRSEMNVSTLELGDSALYLCASSGTGFSGNTIYFGEGSWLTVV.

This clone was seen just once. The V and J genes are TRBV4-3 and TRBJ1-4, with D possibly being TRBD1 (6 bases). V lost 0 bases and J lost 5, with 10 bases in between. This CDR3 spans 15 amino acids. Germline lookup yields CDR1 LGHNA and CDR2 YSLEER. CDR3: CASSQDPGENEKLFF. The CDR3 coding sequence is TGCGCCAGCAGCCAAGACCCAGGGGAAAATGAAAAACTGTTTTTT.

This chain connects TRBV4-3 to TRBJ1-1; D gene unclear. The CDR3 is made up of 14 amino acids. V lost 0 bases and J 3 bases, leaving 8 bases between the germline ends. The germline gives CDR1 LGHNA, CDR2 YSLEER. The CDR3: CASSQDRTDTEAFF. CDR3 nucleotides: TGCGCCAGCAGCCAAGATAGAACAGACACTGAAGCTTTCTTT.

In the case of this clone: Other DNA sequences in this sample translate to the same CDR3. The V call is TRBV4-3, the J call TRBJ1-3; 8 bases line up with TRBD1. V was pared by 0 bases and J by 2 bases, with 6 bases of the junction left unmatched. CDR3 size: 17 residues. The germline gives CDR1 LGHNA, CDR2 YSLEER. The CDR3 sequence is CASSQEFGQGAGNTIYF. CDR3 DNA sequence: TGCGCCAGCAGCCAAGAGTTTGGACAGGGTGCTGGAAACACCATATATTTT.

V usage is TRBV4-2 and J usage is TRBJ2-7; tentatively, D is TRBD1 (6 bases). Germline loops: CDR1 LGHNA, CDR2 YNFKEQ. The germline V and J ends were trimmed by 3 bases and 4 bases, with 13 bases remaining between them. This CDR3 region has 14 residues. The CDR3 loop is CASSHRDTPYEQYF. Here the CDR3 DNA reads TGTGCCAGCAGCCACCGGGACACCCCTTACGAGCAGTACTTC.

The chain has TRBV9 and TRBJ2-3; 7 positions match TRBD1. The V and J ends lost 5 bases and 2 bases, in that order; junction bases with no gene match: 8. CDR1 is SGDLS, CDR2 YYNGEE, per germline. The CDR3 runs to 15 residues. CDR3 region: CASSGTGTDTDTQYF. The CDR3 coding sequence is TGTGCCAGCAGTGGTACCGGGACAGACACAGATACGCAGTATTTT.

The chain joins TRBV7-9 to TRBJ1-4, with a tentative D call TRBD1 (5 bases). Germline assignment: CDR1 SEHNR and CDR2 FQNEAQ (reference sequence). V gave up 5 bases and J gave up 8 bases, with 18 bases separating them. CDR3 length: 15 amino acids. CDR3 loop: CASSVTGTEVEKLFF. The CDR3 DNA follows: TGTGCCAGCAGCGTCACCGGGACTGAGGTCGAAAAACTGTTTTTT.

V is TRBV9 and J is TRBJ2-1; 11 positions match TRBD2. The CDR3 covers 18 residues. Germline V gene sequence: CDR1 SGDLS, CDR2 YYNGEE. V was clipped by 0 bases and J by 8 bases; unmatched bases: 13. Here the CDR3 reads CASSVGVVAGGLVDEQFF. CDR3 DNA sequence: TGTGCCAGCAGCGTAGGCGTGGTAGCGGGGGGGCTGGTTGATGAGCAGTTCTTC.

The table lists this clone with a few counts. J is TRBJ1-1 and V is TRBV19; 8 bases map to TRBD1. The CDR3 is 15 residues long. The V segment lost 4 bases and the J segment 1 base; nucleotides outside the gene matches: 5. The V gene's germline CDR1 is LNHDA and CDR2 SQIVND (reference sequence). CDR3 bases: TGTGCCAGTAGTACTGCGACAGGGGCGAACACTGAAGCTTTCTTT. This encodes CASSTATGANTEAFF.